This T cell receptor (beta chain) was recorded in a study of patients with pleural tuberculosis. One entry per CDR3 protein, called by TCRdb with MiXCR from the reads. Counted here are approximately 53,000 distinct CDR3 sequences, 7.3% occurring once; the ten biggest clones make up around 16%. With regard to this clonotype: Sequence at one end of the junction differs from germline and may be a read error.

Per germline, CDR1 MNHNS and CDR2 SASEGT. There are 15 residues in the CDR3. V gene TRBV6-1 combines with J gene TRBJ1-5; possible D gene TRBD1, 6 bases. The TCR was taken from a human donor with pleural tuberculosis. The CDR3 loop reads CTSSARTDSNQPQHF. The CDR3 DNA sequence: TGTACCAGCAGTGCCAGGACAGATAGCAATCAGCCCCAGCATTTT.